The entry that follows covers one T cell receptor beta chain sequence. Assay used: immunoSEQ multiplex PCR; TCRdb lists only in-frame clones, some missing. The table lists 250,000 to 300,000 clones, 80% to 90% of them singletons. V lost 4 bases to trimming and J lost 1 base; unmatched junction nucleotides: 8. The CDR3 has 18 residues. The V gene's germline CDR1 is SGHRS and CDR2 YFSETQ. This sample was taken from a study of blood T cell repertoires in COVID-19. The wider study: Material from acute and convalescent COVID-19 was sourced from the United States, Italy and Spain. Sample material is recorded as cDNA or gDNA derived from T cells, B-cell-depleted T cells, or PBMCs.

The V gene is TRBV5-1, the J gene TRBJ2-2, with TRBD2 identical over 12 bases. The sequence came from a man older than 75 with acute or convalescent COVID-19. Sequencing was performed on peripheral blood. The CDR3 coding sequence is TGCGCCAGCAGCCACCCAACTAGCGGGGGGCGGAACACCGGGGAGCTGTTTTTT. Its protein is CASSHPTSGGRNTGELFF.